The rows below give T cell receptor beta chains drawn from one sample of a study of T-cell reconstitution after alpha-beta-depleted transplantation in children. TCRdb independently ran MiXCR on the PCR reads; one entry per CDR3 protein. The data hold 580,000 or so distinct CDR3 sequences, with more than 20% observed a single time. This material consisted of PBMCs, mostly from graft donor cells, taken 360 days after TCRalphabeta/CD19-depleted stem cell transplant. The origin of the receptors is a boy younger than two who had a stem cell transplant for acute myeloid leukemia, so the T cells may come from the graft donor. CDR3s include the opening cysteine and the closing phenylalanine or tryptophan. A D gene is named only where the DNA matches it firmly. A clone size is listed for some rows: how often the clone was seen (once, few, many), or a class if it is expanded.

cdr3_aa,cdr3_nt,v_call,j_call,d_call,cdr3_length,clone_size
CASSLVSGDTILNEQFF,TGTGCCAGCAGCTTAGTTTCAGGGGATACTATTCTCAATGAGCAGTTCTTC,TRBV11-2,TRBJ2-1,-,17,-
CASSYGSGGTKNIQYF,TGTGCCAGCAGTTACGGAAGCGGGGGGACCAAAAACATTCAGTACTTC,TRBV6-5,TRBJ2-4,TRBD2,16,-
CASSSARTGGYGYTF,TGTGCCAGCAGTTCCGCCCGGACAGGAGGTTATGGCTACACCTTC,TRBV6-5,TRBJ1-2,TRBD1,15,many
CSGERGATDTQYF,TGCAGTGGAGAACGGGGGGCCACAGATACGCAGTATTTT,TRBV20-1,TRBJ2-3,-,13,-
CSARDLESPWGNEQFF,TGCAGTGCTAGAGATCTCGAGTCTCCTTGGGGGAATGAGCAGTTCTTC,TRBV20-1,TRBJ2-1,-,16,-
CASSSPGTSKAGELFF,TGTGCCAGCAGTTCCCCGGGGACTAGCAAGGCCGGGGAGCTGTTTTTT,TRBV7-8,TRBJ2-2,TRBD2,16,many
CASSFSGGGEAFF,TGTGCCAGCAGTTTTTCAGGGGGCGGTGAAGCTTTCTTT,TRBV12-3/TRBV12-4,TRBJ1-1,TRBD1,13,many
CASSADWDTQYF,TGTGCCAGCAGTGCCGACTGGGATACGCAGTATTTT,TRBV6-2/TRBV6-3,TRBJ2-3,-,12,-
CSARDRGGASNTGELFF,TGCAGTGCTAGAGATCGCGGGGGGGCCTCTAACACCGGGGAGCTGTTTTTT,TRBV20-1,TRBJ2-2,TRBD2,17,many
CATSDSDSSNEQFF,TGTGCCACCAGTGACTCGGACTCTTCTAATGAGCAGTTCTTC,TRBV24-1,TRBJ2-1,-,14,few
CSVEGGRGAYNEQFF,TGCAGCGTTGAAGGGGGCAGGGGTGCCTACAATGAGCAGTTCTTC,TRBV29-1,TRBJ2-1,-,15,-
CASSNQGIQYF,TGTGCCAGCAGTAACCAAGGCATTCAGTACTTC,TRBV12-3/TRBV12-4,TRBJ2-4,-,11,-
CASRSGTQETQYF,TGTGCCAGCAGGTCGGGTACACAAGAGACCCAGTACTTC,TRBV12-3/TRBV12-4,TRBJ2-5,-,13,few
CASSLARDGNFNEQFF,TGTGCCAGCAGCTTAGCCAGGGACGGAAACTTCAATGAGCAGTTCTTC,TRBV7-7,TRBJ2-1,-,16,many
CASSLAGHPTGELFF,TGTGCCAGCAGCTTGGCGGGGCATCCTACCGGGGAGCTGTTTTTT,TRBV11-2,TRBJ2-2,-,15,-
CSARDLRGGGNTIYF,TGCAGTGCTAGAGACCTCAGGGGTGGCGGAAACACCATATATTTT,TRBV20-1,TRBJ1-3,-,15,-
CASSRTGAGQRDTEAFF,TGTGCCAGCAGCAGAACCGGAGCCGGACAGCGCGACACTGAAGCTTTCTTT,TRBV21-1,TRBJ1-1,-,17,-
CSANGNTQYF,TGCAGTGCTAACGGAAATACGCAGTATTTT,TRBV20-1,TRBJ2-3,-,10,many
CASSPGQGARSTEAFF,TGCGCCAGCAGCCCAGGACAGGGGGCAAGGAGCACTGAAGCTTTCTTT,TRBV5-1,TRBJ1-1,TRBD1,16,few
CASGEQGPKNIQYF,TGTGCCAGCGGCGAACAGGGTCCCAAAAACATTCAGTACTTC,TRBV6-1,TRBJ2-4,-,14,-
CASSPGQGDTDTQYF,TGTGCCAGCAGCCCAGGACAGGGGGACACAGATACGCAGTATTTT,TRBV4-2,TRBJ2-3,TRBD1,15,many
CASSPWDPGELFF,TGTGCCAGCAGCCCTTGGGACCCTGGGGAGCTGTTTTTT,TRBV12-3/TRBV12-4,TRBJ2-2,-,13,few
CATSRDQGSAYEQYF,TGTGCCACCAGCAGAGATCAGGGGAGTGCGTACGAGCAGTACTTC,TRBV15,TRBJ2-7,-,15,-
CSAMKSVASGNIQYF,TGCAGTGCTATGAAATCAGTAGCCTCGGGAAACATTCAGTACTTC,TRBV20-1,TRBJ2-4,-,15,-
CASSDGQRGRYTEAFF,TGTGCCAGCAGTGACGGACAGCGCGGTCGGTACACTGAAGCTTTCTTT,TRBV25-1,TRBJ1-1,-,16,-
CASSPGLLYYTDTQYF,TGCGCCAGCAGTCCGGGACTACTTTACTACACAGATACGCAGTATTTT,TRBV5-1,TRBJ2-3,TRBD2,16,many
CASSQPLGQVDYNEQFF,TGTGCCAGCAGCCAGCCCCTCGGACAGGTCGACTACAATGAGCAGTTCTTC,TRBV4-2,TRBJ2-1,TRBD1,17,-
CASSFVLFGAYEQYF,TGTGCCAGCAGCTTTGTGCTATTTGGGGCCTACGAGCAGTACTTC,TRBV7-2,TRBJ2-7,-,15,-
CASSYWENTEAFF,TGTGCCAGCAGTTACTGGGAGAACACTGAAGCTTTCTTT,TRBV6-6,TRBJ1-1,-,13,few
CSAVGRPAWNIQYF,TGCAGTGCTGTGGGCAGGCCAGCCTGGAACATTCAGTACTTC,TRBV20-1,TRBJ2-4,-,14,-
CASSSGLPSTDTQYF,TGTGCCAGCAGTTCGGGACTACCGAGCACAGATACGCAGTATTTT,TRBV2,TRBJ2-3,TRBD2,15,many
CSAPGGPDTGELFF,TGCAGTGCTCCTGGGGGGCCGGACACCGGGGAGCTGTTTTTT,TRBV20-1,TRBJ2-2,-,14,-
CASRWDRNTEAFF,TGTGCCAGCAGGTGGGATCGAAACACTGAAGCTTTCTTT,TRBV7-9,TRBJ1-1,-,13,-
CAISERGQENTGELFF,TGTGCCATCAGTGAGAGGGGACAGGAAAACACCGGGGAGCTGTTTTTT,TRBV10-3,TRBJ2-2,TRBD1,16,many
CSAILAGGSYEQYF,TGCAGTGCCATTCTAGCGGGGGGGTCCTACGAGCAGTACTTC,TRBV20-1,TRBJ2-7,TRBD2,14,few
CASSLGVGATHEETQYF,TGTGCCAGCAGCTTAGGGGTGGGAGCTACCCATGAAGAGACCCAGTACTTC,TRBV7-2,TRBJ2-5,-,17,few
CASRTTGLTYEQYF,TGTGCCAGCAGGACGACAGGGCTCACCTACGAGCAGTACTTC,TRBV7-1,TRBJ2-7,TRBD1,14,-
CASSEGAGGNTEAFF,TGTGCCAGCAGTGAAGGGGCAGGCGGGAACACTGAAGCTTTCTTT,TRBV25-1,TRBJ1-1,-,15,many
CATNSGTGSYGYTF,TGTGCCACCAACTCCGGGACAGGTTCCTATGGCTACACCTTC,TRBV15,TRBJ1-2,TRBD1,14,-
CSARDQGDFSNQPQHF,TGCAGTGCTAGAGATCAGGGAGATTTTAGCAATCAGCCCCAGCATTTT,TRBV20-1,TRBJ1-5,-,16,-
CASSPSQGSSGANVLTF,TGTGCCAGCAGTCCGTCACAGGGTAGCTCTGGGGCCAACGTCCTGACTTTC,TRBV12-3/TRBV12-4,TRBJ2-6,-,17,many
CSARDRGVHNSPLHF,TGCAGTGCTAGAGATCGTGGGGTTCATAATTCACCCCTCCACTTT,TRBV20-1,TRBJ1-6,-,15,-
CASSLQRKETQYF,TGTGCCAGCAGCCTCCAAAGAAAAGAGACCCAGTACTTC,TRBV7-6,TRBJ2-5,-,13,many
CASSFTLLNTEAFF,TGTGCCAGCAGTTTTACACTCTTGAACACTGAAGCTTTCTTT,TRBV28,TRBJ1-1,-,14,few
CASSPTGTNEKLFF,TGTGCCAGCAGTCCGACAGGAACTAATGAAAAACTGTTTTTT,TRBV6-5,TRBJ1-4,-,14,many
CASSLIAGGQETQYF,TGTGCCAGCAGCTTAATCGCAGGGGGCCAAGAGACCCAGTACTTC,TRBV11-3,TRBJ2-5,TRBD1,15,many
CASSYVGQGRGEQYF,TGTGCCAGCAGTTACGTGGGACAGGGACGGGGCGAGCAGTACTTC,TRBV6-5,TRBJ2-7,TRBD1,15,many